Sequencing of this T cell receptor beta chain was carried out in a study of shared clonotypes between healthy human individuals. Deletions cut 2 bases from V and 5 bases from J, with 6 bases between. The CDR3 extends over 12 amino acids. Germline values: CDR1 SGHAT, CDR2 FQNNGV. Investigators spread the genomic DNA of each subset evenly over several immunoSEQ plates. Clones were read by immunoSEQ multiplex PCR, and TCRdb kept only the in-frame ones, dropping some. The sample has more than 550,000 clones, about 91% seen once. CD8 cells classed as naive were CD45RO-negative and positively selected for CCR7, excluding terminally differentiated effector memory CD45RA+ cells.

This rearrangement joins TRBV11-2 to TRBJ2-5; unclear D gene. Sequenced input: naive CD8+ T cells sorted from blood. The sequence derives from a man aged 25 to 45 in good health. CDR3 sequence: CASSLMAETQYF. In DNA, the CDR3 is TGTGCCAGCAGCTTAATGGCGGAGACCCAGTACTTC.